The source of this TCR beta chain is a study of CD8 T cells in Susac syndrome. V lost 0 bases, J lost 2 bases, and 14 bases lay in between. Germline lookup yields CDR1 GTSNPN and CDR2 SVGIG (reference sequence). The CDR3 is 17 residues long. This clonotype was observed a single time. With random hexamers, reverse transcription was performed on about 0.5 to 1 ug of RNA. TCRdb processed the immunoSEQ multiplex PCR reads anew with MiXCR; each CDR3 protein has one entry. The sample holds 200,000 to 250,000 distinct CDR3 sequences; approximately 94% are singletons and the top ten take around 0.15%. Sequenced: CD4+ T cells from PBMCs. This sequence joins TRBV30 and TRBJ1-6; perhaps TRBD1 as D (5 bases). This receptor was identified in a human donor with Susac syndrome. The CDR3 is CAWSVRSGRTYNSPLHF. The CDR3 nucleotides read TGTGCCTGGAGTGTACGCTCAGGGAGGACCTATAATTCACCCCTCCACTTT.